This TCR beta chain was observed in a study of T-cell reconstitution after alpha-beta-depleted transplantation in children. Unique molecular identifiers featured in how the TCRbeta library was prepared. TCRdb redid the calling of the PCR reads with MiXCR, one entry per CDR3 protein. Among around 370,000 distinct CDR3 sequences listed, approximately 10% were seen once. The CDR3 sequence is 12 residues long. V was cut by 5 bases and J by 3 bases, with 11 bases left in between. In germline, CDR1 is DFQATT, CDR2 SNEGSKA (reference sequence). A few counts support this clonotype. This clonotype originated in a human donor who donated a stem cell graft to a child with acute lymphoblastic leukemia. The gene calls are TRBV20-1 and TRBJ2-7, with unresolved D. This specimen consisted of PBMCs from the stem cell graft donor, obtained from the stem cell graft. CDR3 loop: CSAVDQIYEQYF. The CDR3 coding sequence is TGCAGTGCTGTTGACCAGATCTACGAGCAGTACTTC.